This T cell receptor beta chain was observed in a study of T cell responses to AZD1222 COVID-19 vaccine. Findings and limits, study-wide: A rise in Spike-specific TCR breadth and depth followed two AZD1222 doses. Donors, mostly white British, included more females; clonal diversity was possibly underestimated.

TCRdb's table, derived via immunoSEQ multiplex PCR, lists solely in-frame clones and lacks some. The sample includes fewer than 150,000 clones, 85% to 95% of them seen just once. As to this clone: Its antigen is as yet unknown.

V lost 3 bases and J lost 1; bases outside the gene matches: 6. Germline V gene data show CDR1 as SGHRS and CDR2 as YFSETQ. The CDR3 spans 15 residues. The chain carries TRBV5-1 and TRBJ1-1; 7 bases are shared with TRBD1. The source material was peripheral blood, sampled 28 days after the second AZD1222 dose. The sequence derives from an adult who received the AZD1222 COVID-19 vaccine. The CDR3 is CASSSHRGGNTEAFF. The CDR3 DNA follows: TGCGCCAGCAGCTCACACAGGGGTGGGAACACTGAAGCTTTCTTT. The complete variable domain, with remaining parts taken from reference TRBV5-1 and TRBJ1-1, reads KAGVTQTPRYLIKTRGQQVTLSCSPISGHRSVSWYQQTPGQGLQFLFEYFSETQRNKGNFPGRFSGRQFSNSRSEMNVSTLELGDSALYLCASSSHRGGNTEAFFGQGTRLTVV.